Listed here are 25 T cell receptor beta chains from one sample, sequenced in a study of blood T cell repertoires in COVID-19 (TCRdb year 2020). The library was produced with the immunoSEQ multiplex PCR assay. TCRdb took this table from immuneACCESS and kept in-frame rearrangements with V and J called. Such tables lack part of the clones; where checked against another copy, unresolved V genes explain under half of the gap, and the rest is unexplained. For this sample there are about 480,000 clones; roughly 90% appear just once. Of the sample, 1.5% to 2% is held by the ten largest clones. Sequencing input: PBMCs or T cells enriched from blood (not recorded which). These receptors were collected from a woman aged 40 to 50 who had recovered from COVID-19.

The CDR3 DNA reads TGCAGCGTGGGCGGGACTAGCGGGAGCACCGGGGAGCTGTTTTTT. It is translated as CSVGGTSGSTGELFF. The V call is TRBV29-1, the J call TRBJ2-2; 14 bases line up with TRBD2. CDR1 is SQVTM, CDR2 ANQGSEA, per germline. Trimming at V came to 6 bases and at J to 4 bases, leaving 4 bases not matched to a gene. CDR3 length: 15 amino acids.

Concerning this clone: This sample includes further DNA sequences coding for the same CDR3. J is TRBJ2-1 and V is TRBV5-4; unclear D gene. In germline, CDR1 is SGHNT, CDR2 YYREEE (reference sequence). V was pared by 0 bases and J by 10 bases, with 8 bases between. This CDR3 is 12 amino acids long. This CDR3 is CASSLGFREQFF. The CDR3 DNA reads as TGTGCCAGCAGCTTGGGCTTTAGAGAGCAGTTCTTC.

The J gene is TRBJ1-1, the V gene TRBV4-3, with 10 bases identical to TRBD1. Germline V gives CDR1 LGHNA, CDR2 YSLEER. Trimming took 0 bases from V and 8 from J; bases not matched to a gene: 6. The CDR3 is made up of 15 amino acids. The CDR3 DNA reads as TGCGCCAGCAGCCAAGATTGGACAGGGGGAGCCGAAGCTTTCTTT. Amino acids: CASSQDWTGGAEAFF.

This clone is a singleton in its sample. V and J are TRBV5-6 and TRBJ1-2; D is ambiguous. CDR1 is SGHDT and CDR2 is YYEEEE in the germline V gene. The CDR3 consists of 11 residues. Trimming shortened V by 4 bases and J by 9 bases, and 10 bases separated the two germline ends. The CDR3 DNA reads as TGTGCCAGCAGCACCTTACAGAGCTACACCTTC. Amino acids: CASSTLQSYTF.

The CDR3 DNA reads as TGCGCCAGCAGCTCCCTATTTGACAGGGGGCCCTACGAGCAGTACTTC. This translates into CASSSLFDRGPYEQYF. V usage is TRBV5-1 and J usage is TRBJ2-7, with 10 positions matching TRBD1. Looked up from germline, CDR1 is SGHRS and CDR2 is YFSETQ. J gave up 2 bases and V 3 bases, and 8 bases lay outside the gene matches. CDR3 length equals 16 residues.

The rearrangement joins TRBV6-6 to TRBJ1-3; no reliable D call. The germline CDR1 and CDR2 sequences are MNHNY and SVGAGI (reference sequence). Between the trimmed V and J ends, which lost 7 bases and 0 bases, there was a span of 10 bases. The CDR3 consists of 14 residues. As DNA, the CDR3 is TGTGCCAGCACTAGGAGCTCCTCTGGAAACACCATATATTTT. Translated, it gives CASTRSSSGNTIYF.

The chain carries TRBV14 and TRBJ1-4; tentative D call: TRBD1 (5 bases). Germline loops: CDR1 SGHDN, CDR2 FVKESK. The CDR3 covers 17 residues. V was trimmed by 2 bases and J by 3 bases, leaving 16 bases between them. This CDR3 is CASSQNPGLMSNEKLFF. The CDR3 DNA reads TGTGCCAGCAGCCAAAACCCAGGGTTGATGTCTAATGAAAAACTGTTTTTT.

The rearrangement joins TRBV6-5 to TRBJ1-1, with D perhaps matching TRBD1 (5 bases). The V end lost 0 bases, the J end lost 4 bases, and 15 bases lay between the germline ends. The germline V gene encodes CDR1 MNHEY and CDR2 SVGAGI. This CDR3 is 16 amino acids long. The CDR3 DNA reads as TGTGCCAGCAGTTACTCGGGAGGGGCTTTCGGCACTGAAGCTTTCTTT. Its protein is CASSYSGGAFGTEAFF.

This chain links TRBV6-5 with TRBJ2-7; 8 nucleotides match TRBD2. CDR3 length: 14 residues. Per germline, CDR1 MNHEY and CDR2 SVGAGI. After removal of 6 bases from V and 0 bases from J, the junction contained 4 bases not matched to a gene. CDR3 amino acids: CASRGLGFSYEQYF. CDR3 DNA sequence: TGTGCCAGCAGGGGACTAGGGTTCTCCTACGAGCAGTACTTC.

The V and J genes are TRBV7-9 and TRBJ1-2; D is perhaps TRBD1 (5 bases). Trimming removed 4 bases from V and 0 bases from J, with 12 bases in between. CDR3 length: 15 amino acids. The germline CDR1 and CDR2 sequences are SEHNR and FQNEAQ (reference sequence). This CDR3 is CASSSNRPANYGYTF. The CDR3 DNA sequence: TGTGCCAGCAGCTCAAACAGGCCGGCTAACTATGGCTACACCTTC.

The CDR3 loop is CASSQDLKGEWADTQYF. For the CDR3, the DNA is TGTGCCAGCAGCCAAGATTTGAAGGGGGAATGGGCAGATACGCAGTATTTT. The V call is TRBV3-1 (or the pseudogene TRBV3-2), the J call TRBJ2-3; TRBD1 might be the D (6 bases). Germline V gene sequence: CDR1 LGHDT, CDR2 YNNKEL (reference sequence). This CDR3 spans 17 amino acids. Trimming removed 0 bases from V and 4 bases from J, with 17 bases in between.

This clone has only a few counts. The rearrangement uses TRBV19 and TRBJ1-5; D perhaps matches TRBD1 (6 bases). The CDR3 loop spans 13 amino acids. Per the germline V gene, CDR1 is LNHDA and CDR2 is SQIVND (reference sequence). V gave up 10 bases and J gave up 1 base, with 11 bases separating them. The CDR3: CATRTGSNQPQHF. The CDR3 DNA follows: TGTGCCACCCGAACAGGGAGCAATCAGCCCCAGCATTTT.

The gene calls are TRBV2 and TRBJ1-1; D is perhaps TRBD1 (6 bases). The CDR3 length is 14 residues. V was cut by 3 bases and J by 4 bases, with 12 bases left in between. Germline CDR1 is SNHLY and CDR2 is FYNNEI. CDR3 DNA: TGTGCCAGCAGTGACCTTGCGGGGGCCACTGAAGCTTTCTTT. This translates into CASSDLAGATEAFF.

This chain links TRBV4-3 with TRBJ1-2, with 10 bases lining up with TRBD1. CDR1 is LGHNA, CDR2 YSLEER, per germline. The CDR3 is 17 amino acids. Trimming took 3 bases from V and 6 from J; bases not matched to a gene: 13. As DNA, the CDR3 is TGCGCCAGCAGCCAGACCTCACGGGACAGGGGTTTTAATGGCTACACCTTC. Encoded protein: CASSQTSRDRGFNGYTF.

This clone occurred a few times. J is TRBJ1-2 and V is TRBV4-1, with 8 bases identical to TRBD1. Germline CDR1 MGHRA, CDR2 YSYEKL. V shed 2 bases and J 4 bases; nucleotides not matched to a gene: 3. The CDR3 is 14 amino acids. The CDR3 DNA is TGCGCCAGCAGCCAACAGACAGGGGCCTATGGCTACACCTTC. Translation gives CASSQQTGAYGYTF.

V gene TRBV5-1 combines with J gene TRBJ2-2; tentative D call: TRBD1 (5 bases). The CDR3 runs to 14 residues. In germline, CDR1 is SGHRS, CDR2 YFSETQ. Trimming cost V 2 bases and J 4 bases, with 9 bases left between them. The CDR3 loop is CASSLGHSTGELFF. DNA for the CDR3: TGCGCCAGCAGCTTAGGACATAGCACCGGGGAGCTGTTTTTT. The variable domain in full, completed from reference TRBV5-1 and TRBJ2-2, reads KAGVTQTPRYLIKTRGQQVTLSCSPISGHRSVSWYQQTPGQGLQFLFEYFSETQRNKGNFPGRFSGRQFSNSRSEMNVSTLELGDSALYLCASSLGHSTGELFFGEGSRLTVL.

This clone turned up a few times. The chain is built from TRBV11-2 and TRBJ2-3; no reliable D call. The germline V gene encodes CDR1 SGHAT and CDR2 FQNNGV. The CDR3 consists of 17 residues. Trimming took off 4 bases at V and 0 bases at J, with 17 bases between the two ends. For the CDR3, the DNA is TGTGCCAGCAGCTCAACACGCCGGGTGTCTAGCACAGATACGCAGTATTTT. Residues: CASSSTRRVSSTDTQYF.

The chain couples TRBV11-3 to TRBJ2-2; 10 nucleotides match TRBD1. V gave up 6 bases and J gave up 5 bases; unmatched junction bases: 6. Germline assignment: CDR1 SGHNT and CDR2 YENEEA. This CDR3 comprises 15 residues. CDR3 residues: CASRAGTGETGELFF. The CDR3 DNA sequence: TGTGCCAGCAGGGCCGGGACAGGGGAAACCGGGGAGCTGTTTTTT.

DNA of the CDR3: TGTGCCAGCAGCCCGGGAGGGGGGCCAGATACGCAGTATTTT. This codes for CASSPGGGPDTQYF. The rearrangement uses TRBV9 and TRBJ2-3, with 8 positions matching TRBD2. Germline trimming cut 4 bases from V and 4 bases from J; bases unmatched to any gene: 5. The germline CDR1 and CDR2 sequences are SGDLS and YYNGEE. The CDR3 spans 14 residues.

The V call is TRBV6-2 or TRBV6-3, the J call TRBJ2-7; the match to TRBD2 covers 13 bases. Germline V gene sequence: CDR1 MNHEY, CDR2 SVGEGT. This CDR3 contains 14 residues. V lost 5 bases, J lost 5 bases, and 3 bases stayed unmatched. The CDR3, as DNA: TGTGCCAGCAGTATGGGACTAGCGGGAAACGAGCAGTACTTC. Its protein is CASSMGLAGNEQYF.

This clone was observed a few times. The genes are TRBV29-1 and TRBJ1-5; 7 bases match TRBD1. CDR3 size: 13 residues. The trim removed 1 base at V and 4 bases at J, leaving 1 base unmatched. CDR1 SQVTM and CDR2 ANQGSEA come from the germline V gene. CDR3 protein: CSVEGGQNQPQHF. The CDR3 DNA is TGCAGCGTTGAAGGGGGACAGAATCAGCCCCAGCATTTT. The whole variable domain, remainder taken from reference TRBV29-1 and TRBJ1-5, is SAVISQKPSRDICQRGTSLTIQCQVDSQVTMMFWYRQQPGQSLTLIATANQGSEATYESGFVIDKFPISRPNLTFSTLTVSNMSPEDSSIYLCSVEGGQNQPQHFGDGTRLSIL.

V gene TRBV28 combines with J gene TRBJ2-5; 13 nucleotides match TRBD2. V lost 6 bases, J lost 4 bases, and 14 bases stayed unmatched. The CDR3 is made up of 18 amino acids. Germline V gene data show CDR1 as MDHEN and CDR2 as SYDVKM. The CDR3 DNA reads as TGTGCCAGCAGCCTCGGACTAGCGGGAGAAGTCTTTGGAGAGACCCAGTACTTC. It translates to CASSLGLAGEVFGETQYF.

This chain uses TRBV11-2 with TRBJ2-1; 7 bases are a match to TRBD2. Trimming cost V 3 bases and J 9 bases; bases outside gene matches: 8. The germline V gene encodes CDR1 SGHAT and CDR2 FQNNGV. The CDR3 is 14 residues long. The CDR3 sequence is CASSFNWEGGEQFF. The CDR3 nucleotides read TGTGCCAGCAGCTTTAATTGGGAGGGCGGTGAGCAGTTCTTC.

V and J are TRBV7-8 and TRBJ2-2; TRBD2 matches at 12 bases. Per germline, CDR1 SGHVS and CDR2 FQNEAQ. This CDR3 has 17 residues. The trim removed 8 bases at V and 5 bases at J, leaving 12 bases unmatched. Written as DNA, the CDR3 is TGTGCCAGCGCCCGGCTAGCGGGAGGGTCGGGGACCGGGGAGCTGTTTTTT. Translating gives CASARLAGGSGTGELFF.

The chain employs TRBV28 and TRBJ2-7, with 14 bases identical to TRBD2. The CDR3 length is 16 residues. Germline V gene sequence: CDR1 MDHEN, CDR2 SYDVKM. V shed 6 bases, J shed 2 bases, and the junction held 6 bases outside the gene matches. The CDR3 DNA follows: TGTGCCAGCAGGTCACCGGGACTAGCGGGGGCCTACGAGCAGTACTTC. It translates to CASRSPGLAGAYEQYF. Full variable domain (rest looked up from reference TRBV28 and TRBJ2-7): DVKVTQSSRYLVKRTGEKVFLECVQDMDHENMFWYRQDPGLGLRLIYFSYDVKMKEKGDIPEGYSVSREKKERFSLILESASTNQTSMYLCASRSPGLAGAYEQYFGPGTRLTVT.